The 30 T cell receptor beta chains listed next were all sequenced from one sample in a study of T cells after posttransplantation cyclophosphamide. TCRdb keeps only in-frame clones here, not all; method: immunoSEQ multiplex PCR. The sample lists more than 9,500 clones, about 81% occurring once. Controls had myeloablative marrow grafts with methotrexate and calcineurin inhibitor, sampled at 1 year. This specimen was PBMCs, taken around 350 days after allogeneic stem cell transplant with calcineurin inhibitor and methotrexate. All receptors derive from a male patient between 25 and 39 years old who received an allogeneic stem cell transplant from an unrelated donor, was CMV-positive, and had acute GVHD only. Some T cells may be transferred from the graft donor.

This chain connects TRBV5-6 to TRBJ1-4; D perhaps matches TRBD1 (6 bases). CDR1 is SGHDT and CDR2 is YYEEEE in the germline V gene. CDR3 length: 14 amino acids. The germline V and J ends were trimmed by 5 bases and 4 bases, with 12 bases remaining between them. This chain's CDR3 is CASRRGADNEKLFF. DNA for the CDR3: TGTGCCAGCAGACGGGGGGCAGATAATGAAAAACTGTTTTTT.

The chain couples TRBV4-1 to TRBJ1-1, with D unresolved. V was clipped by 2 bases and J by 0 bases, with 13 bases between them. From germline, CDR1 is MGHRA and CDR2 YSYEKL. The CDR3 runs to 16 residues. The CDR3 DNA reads TGCGCCAGCAGCCAAACCCCCCCGGGGATGAACACTGAAGCTTTCTTT. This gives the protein CASSQTPPGMNTEAFF.

CDR3: CASSYGHKNTEAFF. The CDR3 bases are TGTGCCAGCAGCTACGGACACAAGAACACTGAAGCTTTCTTT. The J gene is TRBJ1-1, the V gene TRBV7-8; maybe TRBD1 (5 bases). Germline lookup yields CDR1 SGHVS and CDR2 FQNEAQ. The germline V and J ends were trimmed by 4 bases and 1 base, with 10 bases remaining between them. The CDR3 runs 14 residues.

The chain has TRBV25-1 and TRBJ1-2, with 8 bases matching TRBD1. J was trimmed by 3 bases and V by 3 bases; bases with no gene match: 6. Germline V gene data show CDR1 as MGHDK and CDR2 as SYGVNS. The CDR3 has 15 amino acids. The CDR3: CASSDPAGGDYGYTF. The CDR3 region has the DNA TGTGCCAGCAGTGACCCCGCAGGGGGCGACTATGGCTACACCTTC.

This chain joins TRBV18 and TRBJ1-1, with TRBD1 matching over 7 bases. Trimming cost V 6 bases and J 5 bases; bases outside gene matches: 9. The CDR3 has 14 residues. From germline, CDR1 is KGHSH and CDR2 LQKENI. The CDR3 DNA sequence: TGTGCCAGCTCCCGACAGGGTTTAGCGACTGAAGCTTTCTTT. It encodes CASSRQGLATEAFF. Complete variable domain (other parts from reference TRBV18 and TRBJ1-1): NAGVMQNPRHLVRRRGQEARLRCSPMKGHSHVYWYRQLPEEGLKFMVYLQKENIIDESGMPKERFSAEFPKEGPSILRIQQVVRGDSAAYFCASSRQGLATEAFFGQGTRLTVV.

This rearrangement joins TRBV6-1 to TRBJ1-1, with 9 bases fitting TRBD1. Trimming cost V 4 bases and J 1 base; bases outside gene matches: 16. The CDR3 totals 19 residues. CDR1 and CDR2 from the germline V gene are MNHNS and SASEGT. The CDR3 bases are TGTGCCAGCAGTGCTACTATACCGGGACAGGGCCATAGGAACACTGAAGCTTTCTTT. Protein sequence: CASSATIPGQGHRNTEAFF.

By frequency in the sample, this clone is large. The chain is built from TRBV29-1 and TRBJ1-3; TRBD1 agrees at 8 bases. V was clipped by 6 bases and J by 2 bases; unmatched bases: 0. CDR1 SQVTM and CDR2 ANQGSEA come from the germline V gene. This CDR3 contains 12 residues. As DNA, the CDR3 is TGCAGCGTACAGGGGGCTGGAAACACCATATATTTT. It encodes CSVQGAGNTIYF.

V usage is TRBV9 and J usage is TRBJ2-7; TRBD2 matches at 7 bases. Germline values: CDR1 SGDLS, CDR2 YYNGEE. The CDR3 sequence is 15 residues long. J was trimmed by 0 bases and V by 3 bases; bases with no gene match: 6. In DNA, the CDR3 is TGTGCCAGCAGCGCATCTAGCGGCAGCTCCTACGAGCAGTACTTC. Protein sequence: CASSASSGSSYEQYF.

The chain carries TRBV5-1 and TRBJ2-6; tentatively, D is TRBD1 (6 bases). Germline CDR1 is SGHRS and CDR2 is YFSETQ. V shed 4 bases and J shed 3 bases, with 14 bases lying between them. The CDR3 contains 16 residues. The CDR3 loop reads CASSVGTGSGANVLTF. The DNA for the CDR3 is TGCGCCAGCAGCGTTGGTACAGGGAGTGGGGCCAACGTCCTGACTTTC.

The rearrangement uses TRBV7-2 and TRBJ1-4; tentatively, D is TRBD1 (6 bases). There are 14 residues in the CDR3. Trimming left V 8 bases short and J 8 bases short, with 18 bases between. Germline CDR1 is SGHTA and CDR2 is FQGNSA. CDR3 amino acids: CASASGTKAEKLFF. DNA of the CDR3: TGTGCCAGCGCATCCGGGACAAAGGCGGAAAAACTGTTTTTT.

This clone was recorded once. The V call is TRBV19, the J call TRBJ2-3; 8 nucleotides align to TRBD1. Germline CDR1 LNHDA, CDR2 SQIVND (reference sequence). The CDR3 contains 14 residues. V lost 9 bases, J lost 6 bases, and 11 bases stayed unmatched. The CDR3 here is CASTAGQDSDTQYF. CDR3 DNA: TGTGCCAGCACGGCGGGACAGGATTCCGATACGCAGTATTTT.

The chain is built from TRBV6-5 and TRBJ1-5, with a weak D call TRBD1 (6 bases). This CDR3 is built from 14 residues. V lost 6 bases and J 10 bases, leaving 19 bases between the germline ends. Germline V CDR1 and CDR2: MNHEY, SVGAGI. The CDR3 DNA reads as TGTGCCAGCAGGCACGACAGGACTGTAGGACCCCAGCATTTT. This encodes CASRHDRTVGPQHF.

The DNA of the CDR3 is TGCGCCAGCAGCTTGGGACCCAGCGGCACCACAGATACGCAGTATTTT. This encodes CASSLGPSGTTDTQYF. The rearrangement uses TRBV5-1 and TRBJ2-3, with TRBD2 as a possible D gene (5 bases). V lost 0 bases and J lost 2, with 13 bases in between. The V gene's germline CDR1 is SGHRS and CDR2 YFSETQ. The CDR3 spans 16 residues.

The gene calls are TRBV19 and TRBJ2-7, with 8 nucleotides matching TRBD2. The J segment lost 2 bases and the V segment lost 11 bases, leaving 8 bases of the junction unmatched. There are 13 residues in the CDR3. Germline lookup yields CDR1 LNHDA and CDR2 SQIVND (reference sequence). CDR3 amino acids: CAASGGETYEQYF. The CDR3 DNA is TGTGCCGCGTCCGGGGGGGAAACCTACGAGCAGTACTTC.

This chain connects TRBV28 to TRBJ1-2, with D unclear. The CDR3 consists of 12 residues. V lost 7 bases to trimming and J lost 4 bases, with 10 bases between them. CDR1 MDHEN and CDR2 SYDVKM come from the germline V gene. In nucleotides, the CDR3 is TGTGCCAGCACGGGGTACATCTATGGCTACACCTTC. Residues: CASTGYIYGYTF.

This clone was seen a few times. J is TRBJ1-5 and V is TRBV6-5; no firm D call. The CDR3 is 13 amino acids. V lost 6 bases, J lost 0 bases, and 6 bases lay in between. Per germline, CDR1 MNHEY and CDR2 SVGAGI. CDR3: CASRRTSNQPQHF. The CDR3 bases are TGTGCCAGCAGGCGTACTAGCAATCAGCCCCAGCATTTT.

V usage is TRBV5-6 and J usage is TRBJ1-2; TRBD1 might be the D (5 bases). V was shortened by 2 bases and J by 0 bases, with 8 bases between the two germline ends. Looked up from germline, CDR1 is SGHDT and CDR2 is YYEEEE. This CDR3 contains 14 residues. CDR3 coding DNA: TGTGCCAGCAGCTTTCAGACAGCTAACTATGGCTACACCTTC. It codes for CASSFQTANYGYTF.

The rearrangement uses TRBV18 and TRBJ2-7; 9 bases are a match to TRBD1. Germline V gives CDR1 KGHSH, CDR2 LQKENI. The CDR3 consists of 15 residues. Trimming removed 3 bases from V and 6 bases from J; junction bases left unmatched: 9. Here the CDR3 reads CASSPGQRTGAEQYF. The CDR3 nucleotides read TGTGCCAGCTCACCCGGTCAAAGGACAGGGGCCGAGCAGTACTTC.

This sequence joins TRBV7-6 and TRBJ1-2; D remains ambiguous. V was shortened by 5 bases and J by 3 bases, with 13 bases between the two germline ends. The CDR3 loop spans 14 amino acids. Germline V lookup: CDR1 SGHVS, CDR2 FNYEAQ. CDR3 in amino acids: CASSAWQVDYGYTF. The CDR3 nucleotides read TGTGCCAGCAGCGCCTGGCAGGTCGACTATGGCTACACCTTC.

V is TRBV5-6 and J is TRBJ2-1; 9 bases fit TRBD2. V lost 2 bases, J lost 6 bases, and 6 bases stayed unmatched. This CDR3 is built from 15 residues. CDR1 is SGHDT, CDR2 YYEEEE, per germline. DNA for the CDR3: TGTGCCAGCAGCTTAGAGGGACTAGCTGGCAATGAGCAGTTCTTC. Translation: CASSLEGLAGNEQFF.

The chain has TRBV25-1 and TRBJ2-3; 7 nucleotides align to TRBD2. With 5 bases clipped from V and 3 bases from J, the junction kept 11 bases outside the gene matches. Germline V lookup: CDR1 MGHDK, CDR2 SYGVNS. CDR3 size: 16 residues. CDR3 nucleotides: TGTGCCAGCAGTCCGTCCTGGGGGGGGAGTACAGATACGCAGTATTTT. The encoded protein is CASSPSWGGSTDTQYF.

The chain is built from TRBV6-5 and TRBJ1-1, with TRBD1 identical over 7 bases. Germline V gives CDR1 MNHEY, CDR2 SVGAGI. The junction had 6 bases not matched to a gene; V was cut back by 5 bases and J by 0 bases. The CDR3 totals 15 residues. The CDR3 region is CASSTKQGLNTEAFF. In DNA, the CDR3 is TGTGCCAGCAGTACCAAACAGGGGTTGAACACTGAAGCTTTCTTT.

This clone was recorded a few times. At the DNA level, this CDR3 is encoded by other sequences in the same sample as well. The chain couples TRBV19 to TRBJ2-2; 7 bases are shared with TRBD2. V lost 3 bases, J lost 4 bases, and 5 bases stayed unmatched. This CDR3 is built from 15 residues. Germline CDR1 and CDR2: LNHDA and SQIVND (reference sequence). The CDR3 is CASSIAGVGTGELFF. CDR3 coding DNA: TGTGCCAGTAGTATTGCGGGAGTGGGCACCGGGGAGCTGTTTTTT.

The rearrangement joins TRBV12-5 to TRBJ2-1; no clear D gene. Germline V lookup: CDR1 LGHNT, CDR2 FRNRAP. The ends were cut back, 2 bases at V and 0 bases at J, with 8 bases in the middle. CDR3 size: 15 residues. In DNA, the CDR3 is TGTGCTAGTGGTTTGTTACACAACTCCTACAATGAGCAGTTCTTC. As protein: CASGLLHNSYNEQFF.

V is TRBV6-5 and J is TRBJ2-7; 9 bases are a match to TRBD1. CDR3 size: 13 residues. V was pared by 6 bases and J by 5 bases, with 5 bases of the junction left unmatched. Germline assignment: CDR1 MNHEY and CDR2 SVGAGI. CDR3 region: CASRGQGRDEQYF. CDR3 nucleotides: TGTGCCAGCAGGGGACAGGGTAGGGACGAGCAGTACTTC.

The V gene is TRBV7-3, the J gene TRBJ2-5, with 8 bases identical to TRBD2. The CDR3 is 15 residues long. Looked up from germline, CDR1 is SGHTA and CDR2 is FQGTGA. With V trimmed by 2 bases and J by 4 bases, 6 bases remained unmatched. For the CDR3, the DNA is TGTGCCAGCAGCTTAGTTGCGGGGGGCCCAGAGACCCAGTACTTC. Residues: CASSLVAGGPETQYF.

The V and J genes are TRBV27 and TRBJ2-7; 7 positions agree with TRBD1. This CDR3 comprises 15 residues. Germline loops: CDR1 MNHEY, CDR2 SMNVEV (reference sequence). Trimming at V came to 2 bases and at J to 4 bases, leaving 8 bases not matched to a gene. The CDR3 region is CASSLKGADRYEQYF. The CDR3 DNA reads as TGTGCCAGCAGTTTAAAAGGAGCGGACAGGTACGAGCAGTACTTC.

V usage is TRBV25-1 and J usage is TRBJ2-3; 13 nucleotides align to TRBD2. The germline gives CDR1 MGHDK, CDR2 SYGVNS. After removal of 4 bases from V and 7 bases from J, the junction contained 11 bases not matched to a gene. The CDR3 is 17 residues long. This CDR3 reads CASSGTGTSGILNTQYF. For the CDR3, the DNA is TGTGCCAGCAGTGGGACCGGGACTAGCGGGATTTTGAATACGCAGTATTTT.

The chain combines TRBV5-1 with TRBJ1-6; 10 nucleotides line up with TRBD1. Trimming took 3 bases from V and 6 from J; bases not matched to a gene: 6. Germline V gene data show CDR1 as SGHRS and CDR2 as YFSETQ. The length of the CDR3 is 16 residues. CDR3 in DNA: TGCGCCAGCAGCTCTGACAGGGGGCATATTAATTCACCCCTCCACTTT. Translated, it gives CASSSDRGHINSPLHF.

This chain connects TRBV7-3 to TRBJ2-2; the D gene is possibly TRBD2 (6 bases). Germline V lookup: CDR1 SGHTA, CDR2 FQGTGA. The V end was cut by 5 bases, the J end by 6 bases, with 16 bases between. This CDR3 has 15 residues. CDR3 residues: CASSPRPGLAGELFF. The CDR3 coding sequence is TGTGCCAGCAGCCCTCGCCCGGGACTCGCCGGGGAGCTGTTTTTT.